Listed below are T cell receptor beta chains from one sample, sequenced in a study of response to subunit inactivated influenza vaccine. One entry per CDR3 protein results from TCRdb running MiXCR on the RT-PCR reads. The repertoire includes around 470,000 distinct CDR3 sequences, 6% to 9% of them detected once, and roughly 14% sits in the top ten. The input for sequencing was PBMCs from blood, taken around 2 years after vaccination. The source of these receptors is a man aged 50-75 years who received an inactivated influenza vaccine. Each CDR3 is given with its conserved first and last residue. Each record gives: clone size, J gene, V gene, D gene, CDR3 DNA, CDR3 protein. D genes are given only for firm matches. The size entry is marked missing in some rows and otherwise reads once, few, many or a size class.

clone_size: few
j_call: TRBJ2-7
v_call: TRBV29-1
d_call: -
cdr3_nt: TGCAGCGTTGGAGGGGTAGCCTACGAGCAGTACTTC
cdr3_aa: CSVGGVAYEQYF

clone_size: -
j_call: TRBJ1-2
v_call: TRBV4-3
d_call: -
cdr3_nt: TGCGCCAGCAGCCAAACTCATCGGACGGGGAACTATGGCTACACCTTC
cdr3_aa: CASSQTHRTGNYGYTF

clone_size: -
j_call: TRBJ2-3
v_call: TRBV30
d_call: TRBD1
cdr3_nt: TGTGCCTGGAGTGTACTAGGACAGGGAGCAGATACGCAGTATTTT
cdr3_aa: CAWSVLGQGADTQYF

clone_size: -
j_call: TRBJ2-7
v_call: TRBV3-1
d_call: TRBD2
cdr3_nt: TGTGCCAGCAGTCTGTCCGCCCTAGCGGGACAGGAGCAGTACTTC
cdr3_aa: CASSLSALAGQEQYF

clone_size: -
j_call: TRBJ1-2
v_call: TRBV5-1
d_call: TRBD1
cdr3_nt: TGCGCCAGCAGCCCTAATTGGGACAGGGATCATTATGGCTACACCTTC
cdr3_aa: CASSPNWDRDHYGYTF

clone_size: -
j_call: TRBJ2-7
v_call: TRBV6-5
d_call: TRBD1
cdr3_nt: TGTGCCAGCAGTTACATCAGGGGGAACTACGAGCAGTACTTC
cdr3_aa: CASSYIRGNYEQYF

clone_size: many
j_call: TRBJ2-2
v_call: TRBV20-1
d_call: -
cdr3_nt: TGCAGTGCCGGAATAGACATATACACCGGGGAGCTGTTTTTT
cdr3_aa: CSAGIDIYTGELFF

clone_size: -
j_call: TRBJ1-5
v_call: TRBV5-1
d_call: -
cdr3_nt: TGCGCCAGCAGCTTTGACAGCCCCAATCAGCCCCAGCATTTT
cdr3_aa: CASSFDSPNQPQHF

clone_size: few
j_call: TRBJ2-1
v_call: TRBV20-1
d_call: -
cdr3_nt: TGCAGTGCCCATGGATCGGCGGGTATTAGCTCCTACAATGAGCAGTTCTTC
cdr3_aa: CSAHGSAGISSYNEQFF

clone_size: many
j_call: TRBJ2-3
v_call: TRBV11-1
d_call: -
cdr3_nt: TGTGCCAGCAGCTTGATGCCCCGGCCGGGGAATACGCAGTATTTT
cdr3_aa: CASSLMPRPGNTQYF

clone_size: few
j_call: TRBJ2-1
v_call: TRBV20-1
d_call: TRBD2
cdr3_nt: TGCAGTGCTAGAGGGGGGACTAGCGGGAAGCTAGGCGATGAGCAGTTCTTC
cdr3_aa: CSARGGTSGKLGDEQFF

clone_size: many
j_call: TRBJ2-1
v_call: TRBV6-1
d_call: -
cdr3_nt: TGTGCCAGCAGCAAAAGCCGGGTCCTAAGGGGTATCAATGAGCAGTTCTTC
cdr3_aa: CASSKSRVLRGINEQFF

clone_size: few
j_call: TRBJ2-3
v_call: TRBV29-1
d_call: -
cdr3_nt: TGCAGCGTTGGTCCGGGCTTAACTAGCACAGATACGCAGTATTTT
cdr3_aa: CSVGPGLTSTDTQYF

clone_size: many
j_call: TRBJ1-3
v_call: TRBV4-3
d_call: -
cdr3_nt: TGCGCCAGCAGCCAAGTCGAGGGAGCTGGAAACACCATATATTTT
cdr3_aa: CASSQVEGAGNTIYF

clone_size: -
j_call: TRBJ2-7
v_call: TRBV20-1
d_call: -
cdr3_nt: TGCAGTGCTAAGAGTGGTGAGCAGTACTTC
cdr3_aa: CSAKSGEQYF

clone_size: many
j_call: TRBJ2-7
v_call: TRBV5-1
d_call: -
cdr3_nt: TGCGCCAGCAGCTTGAGGGTGGGAGATAATTACGAGCAGTACTTC
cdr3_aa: CASSLRVGDNYEQYF

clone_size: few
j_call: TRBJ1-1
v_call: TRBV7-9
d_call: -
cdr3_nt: TGTGCCAGCAGCTTAGATACACCCCTGGGGACTGAAGCTTTCTTT
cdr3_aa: CASSLDTPLGTEAFF

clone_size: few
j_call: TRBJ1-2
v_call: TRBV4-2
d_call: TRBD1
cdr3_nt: TGTGCCAGCAGCCAAGATCCCGCGACAGGGGCTCACTATGGCTACACCTTC
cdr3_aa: CASSQDPATGAHYGYTF

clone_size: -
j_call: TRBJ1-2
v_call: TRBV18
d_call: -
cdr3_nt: TGTGCCAGCTCACAAAGGCAGTATCGCGGCTACACCTTC
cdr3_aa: CASSQRQYRGYTF